Listed below are T cell receptor beta chains from one sample, sequenced in a study of siplizumab effects on memory and regulatory T cells. Profiled with immunoSEQ multiplex PCR; TCRdb holds only in-frame clones, not every one. The table has 100,000 or so clones, around 93% seen once. Specimen: CD4+ T cells sorted from blood. These receptors all come from a human donor in good health. The CDR3 runs from the conserved cysteine through the conserved F or W. D genes are given only for firm matches. The size entry is marked missing in some rows and otherwise reads once, few, many or a size class.

V gene	clone size	D gene	J gene	CDR3 DNA	CDR3 protein
TRBV5-4	few	-	TRBJ1-2	TGTGCCAGCAGCTTGGGACAGGAGTTCTATGGCTACACCTTC	CASSLGQEFYGYTF
TRBV27	-	TRBD2	TRBJ2-2	TGTGCCAGCAATGGCAGGGAGGGGACCGGGGAGCTGTTTTTT	CASNGREGTGELFF
TRBV21-1	-	-	TRBJ2-3	TGTGCCAGCAGGGGACGCAGCACAGATACGCAGTATTTT	CASRGRSTDTQYF
TRBV7-3	once	-	TRBJ1-2	TGTGCCAGCAGCTTAGATACTGATGGCTACACCTTC	CASSLDTDGYTF
TRBV18	-	-	TRBJ1-1	TGTGCCAGCTCACCAACAGACAGTGGTGGCACTGAAGCTTTCTTT	CASSPTDSGGTEAFF
TRBV2	-	TRBD1	TRBJ2-3	TGTGCCAGCAGTCTTGGACAGGGCACAGATACGCAGTATTTT	CASSLGQGTDTQYF
TRBV30	-	-	TRBJ2-2	TGTGCCTGGAGTAAAGGGGTTAACACCGGGGAGCTGTTTTTT	CAWSKGVNTGELFF
TRBV4-2	-	TRBD1	TRBJ2-5	TGTGCCAGCAGCCAAGATTTGGGGACAGGGGGTGAGACCCAGTACTTC	CASSQDLGTGGETQYF
TRBV21-1	-	-	TRBJ2-7	TGTGCCAGCAGCGAACGACCGGAGGTCTACGAGCAGTACTTC	CASSERPEVYEQYF
TRBV5-6	once	-	TRBJ2-3	TGTGCCAGCACCCTAAGCACAGATACGCAGTATTTT	CASTLSTDTQYF
TRBV7-6	-	-	TRBJ1-4	TGTGCCAGCAGCCCGGGGGCACTTGGCGAAAAACTGTTTTTT	CASSPGALGEKLFF
TRBV2	-	-	TRBJ1-1	TGTGCCAACTCGGACATAACGAACACTGAAGCTTTCTTT	CANSDITNTEAFF
TRBV6-1	-	-	TRBJ2-3	TGTGCCAGCAGTGTTAGTTCCACAGATACGCAGTATTTT	CASSVSSTDTQYF
TRBV19	-	TRBD1	TRBJ1-5	TGTGCCAGCACACCGGGACAGGGCAATCAGCCCCAGCATTTT	CASTPGQGNQPQHF
TRBV30	-	-	TRBJ1-4	TGTGCCTGGAGTGCAGGACACAGAGCTAATGAAAAACTGTTTTTT	CAWSAGHRANEKLFF
TRBV2	-	-	TRBJ1-1	TGTGCCAGCAGAAATAATGCCGGGACCGGGAACACTGAAGCTTTCTTT	CASRNNAGTGNTEAFF
TRBV19	-	-	TRBJ2-1	TGTGCCAGTAGGCCCCTAGCGAGATCCAACAATGAGCAGTTCTTC	CASRPLARSNNEQFF
TRBV5-5	-	-	TRBJ2-7	TGTGCCAGCAGCCCCCGGGAGCCGTACGAGCAGTACTTC	CASSPREPYEQYF
TRBV11-3	-	-	TRBJ2-1	TGTGCCACGGGACCTACTTCGTATTACAATGAGCAGTTCTTC	CATGPTSYYNEQFF
TRBV4-3	-	-	TRBJ2-1	TGCGCCAGCAGCCAAGCGGGGTACTACAATGAGCAGTTCTTC	CASSQAGYYNEQFF
TRBV6-5	-	-	TRBJ2-6	TGTGCCAGCAGACAGAGGGTGTCTGGGGCCAACGTCCTGACTTTC	CASRQRVSGANVLTF
TRBV7-2	-	-	TRBJ2-7	TGTGCCAGCAGCTTAGACACGACCTACGAGCAGTACTTC	CASSLDTTYEQYF
TRBV30	-	-	TRBJ1-3	TGTGCCTGGAGTGCCTTCTCTGGAAACACCATATATTTT	CAWSAFSGNTIYF
TRBV28	-	-	TRBJ1-2	TGTGCCAGCAGTTTAGCTGGGAATGGATATGGCTACACCTTC	CASSLAGNGYGYTF
TRBV4-1	-	-	TRBJ1-3	TGCGCCAGCAGCTCCCAGCGGGACGTTGGAAACACCATATATTTT	CASSSQRDVGNTIYF
TRBV9	-	-	TRBJ2-2	TGTGCCAGCAGCCTCGAACGAGGGGGGGGCCAGCTGTTTTTT	CASSLERGGGQLFF
TRBV18	-	-	TRBJ2-7	TGTGCCAGCTCACTACTTCCAAGTTCCGCAGGAGCCTACGAGCAGTACTTC	CASSLLPSSAGAYEQYF
TRBV4-1	-	TRBD1	TRBJ1-1	TGCGCCAGCAGCCAAGACTGGACAGGGTCCTTCTCTGAAGCTTTCTTT	CASSQDWTGSFSEAFF
TRBV7-8	-	TRBD1	TRBJ2-7	TGTGCCAGCAGCCCCCGTCAGGGACAGGGTATCTTC	CASSPRQGQGIF
TRBV7-6	-	-	TRBJ2-7	TGTGCCAGCAGCTTAGCGCCCTCCTTTGCGGGACGGTACGAGCAGTACTTC	CASSLAPSFAGRYEQYF
TRBV6-1	-	-	TRBJ2-5	TGTGCCAGCAGTGACGAATTCGGGGGACCCACCGAGACCCAGTACTTC	CASSDEFGGPTETQYF
TRBV5-4	-	-	TRBJ1-2	TGTGCCAGCAGCGAGGGCCGGGGACCAGACTATGGCTACACCTTC	CASSEGRGPDYGYTF
TRBV6-1	once	-	TRBJ1-1	TGTGCCAGCAGTGGATGGGGGCTACCTGAAGCTTTCTTT	CASSGWGLPEAFF
TRBV6-1	-	-	TRBJ1-1	TGTGCCAGCAGTTTCGGACCGGGAGGCGCTTTCTTT	CASSFGPGGAFF
TRBV2	-	TRBD1	TRBJ2-1	TGTGCCAGCAGTGATGGACAGGGGACTTACAATGAGCAGTTCTTC	CASSDGQGTYNEQFF
TRBV5-8	-	TRBD2	TRBJ2-1	TGTGCCAGCAGCTTGGGTACTAGCGGGGGGTTCTCCTACAATGAGCAGTTCTTC	CASSLGTSGGFSYNEQFF
TRBV6-5	-	-	TRBJ2-1	TGTGCCAGCAGTTACGCAGGGTTTGCCACCAACAATGAGCAGTTCTTC	CASSYAGFATNNEQFF
TRBV5-5	-	-	TRBJ1-1	TGTGCCAGCAGCTTGGGGGTGGATGTGTTCGTGGGCACTGAAGCTTTCTTT	CASSLGVDVFVGTEAFF
TRBV5-1	-	TRBD1	TRBJ1-4	TGCGCCAGCTCAGGGGGGGCCGGTGCAACTAATGAAAAACTGTTTTTT	CASSGGAGATNEKLFF
TRBV5-1	-	-	TRBJ2-5	TGCGCCAGCAGCCCTGGGACCGTCCAAGAGACCCAGTACTTC	CASSPGTVQETQYF
TRBV18	-	-	TRBJ2-2	TGTGCCAGCTCACCGTCACAGAGTTTAGCCACCGGGGAGCTGTTTTTT	CASSPSQSLATGELFF
TRBV18	-	-	TRBJ1-1	TGTGCCAGCTCACCACTCCGACAAACGAACACTGAAGCTTTCTTT	CASSPLRQTNTEAFF
TRBV4-2	-	TRBD1	TRBJ2-5	TGTGCCAGCAGGACAGGGACGGAAGAGACCCAGTACTTC	CASRTGTEETQYF
TRBV7-2	-	-	TRBJ2-1	TGTGCCAGCAGCCAGCAAAAAGCTGAGCAGTTCTTC	CASSQQKAEQFF
TRBV27	-	-	TRBJ2-3	TGTGCCAGCAGTTCTAGTTATACGCAGTATTTT	CASSSSYTQYF
TRBV11-1	once	TRBD2	TRBJ2-5	TGTGCCAGCAGCAACTTAGCGGGAGGGGGAGAGACCCAGTACTTC	CASSNLAGGGETQYF
TRBV19	-	-	TRBJ2-5	TGTGCCAGTAGTATTTCCGGAGTAATAACGGGGGAGACCCAGTACTTC	CASSISGVITGETQYF
TRBV7-6	-	-	TRBJ2-3	TGTGCCAGCAGCTTAGTCCCGGGAACAGGGAACACAGATACGCAGTATTTT	CASSLVPGTGNTDTQYF
TRBV7-3	-	-	TRBJ2-1	TGTGCCAGCAGCTTATCCAATGAGCAGTTCTTC	CASSLSNEQFF
TRBV2	-	TRBD1	TRBJ1-5	TGTGCCAGCGGGGGACAGGGGAGCAATCAGCCCCAGCATTTT	CASGGQGSNQPQHF